Given below is one TCR beta chain in context. The protocol was immunoSEQ multiplex PCR, while the TCRdb copy is restricted to in-frame clones and leaves out a portion. The sample includes about 30,000 clones, approximately 81% of them seen just once. The entry originates in a study of STAT5B mutations in CD4+ large granular lymphocyte leukemia. After removal of 5 bases from V and 4 bases from J, the junction contained 2 bases not matched to a gene. The CDR3 has 13 residues. Germline lookup yields CDR1 SGHNT and CDR2 YENEEA. Source material: CD4+ T cells from blood buffy coats. J is TRBJ2-5 and V is TRBV11-3; TRBD1 matches at 9 bases. This TCR derives from a human donor in good health. The DNA for the CDR3 is TGTGCCAGCAGCACAGGGGGCGCAGAGACCCAGTACTTC. Amino acids: CASSTGGAETQYF.